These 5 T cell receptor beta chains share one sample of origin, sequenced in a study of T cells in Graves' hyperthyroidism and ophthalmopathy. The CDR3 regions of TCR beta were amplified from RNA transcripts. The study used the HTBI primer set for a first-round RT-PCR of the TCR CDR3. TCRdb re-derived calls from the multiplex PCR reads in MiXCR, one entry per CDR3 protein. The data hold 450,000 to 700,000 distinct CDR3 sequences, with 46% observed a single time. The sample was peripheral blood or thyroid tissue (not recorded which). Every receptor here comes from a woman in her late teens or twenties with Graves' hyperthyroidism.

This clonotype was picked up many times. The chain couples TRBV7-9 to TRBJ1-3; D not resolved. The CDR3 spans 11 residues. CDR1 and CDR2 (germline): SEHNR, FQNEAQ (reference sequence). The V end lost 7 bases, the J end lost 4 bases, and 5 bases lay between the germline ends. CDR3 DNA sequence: TGTGCCAGCACAGGAGGAAACACCATATATTTT. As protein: CASTGGNTIYF.

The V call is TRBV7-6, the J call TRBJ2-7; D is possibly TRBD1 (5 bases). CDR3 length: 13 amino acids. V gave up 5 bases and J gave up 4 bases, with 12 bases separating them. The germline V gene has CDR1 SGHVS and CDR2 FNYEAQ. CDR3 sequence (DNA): TGTGCCAGCAGCAGGGGTCCACAGTACGAGCAGTACTTC. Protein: CASSRGPQYEQYF.

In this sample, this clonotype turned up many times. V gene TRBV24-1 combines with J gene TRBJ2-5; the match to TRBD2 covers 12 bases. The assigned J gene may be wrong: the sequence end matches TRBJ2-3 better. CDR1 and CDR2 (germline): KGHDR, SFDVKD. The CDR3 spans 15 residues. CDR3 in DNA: TGTGCCACCAGTGATTCTAGCGGGAGGGCAGATACGCAGTATTTT. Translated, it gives CATSDSSGRADTQYF.

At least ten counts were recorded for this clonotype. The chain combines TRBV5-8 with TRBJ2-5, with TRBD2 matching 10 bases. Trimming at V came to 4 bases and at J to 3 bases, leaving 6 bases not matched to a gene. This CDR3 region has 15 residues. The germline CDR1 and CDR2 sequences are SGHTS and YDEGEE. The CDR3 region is CASSPSGLAEETQYF. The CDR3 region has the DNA TGTGCCAGCAGCCCATCCGGACTAGCGGAAGAGACCCAGTACTTC.

The DNA of the CDR3 is TGTGCCACCAGTGATTTTGGCCGGCCCAACTATGGCTACACCTTC. Encoded protein: CATSDFGRPNYGYTF. The rearrangement uses TRBV24-1 and TRBJ1-2; D is uncertain. The ends were cut back, 1 base at V and 2 bases at J, with 10 bases in the middle. Germline CDR1 KGHDR, CDR2 SFDVKD. CDR3 length equals 15 residues.